What follows is one TCR beta chain and its context. Its target is unknown. This sample is drawn from a study of T cell responses to AZD1222 COVID-19 vaccine. Points from the study as a whole: Two AZD1222 doses significantly raised spike-specific TCR breadth and depth over controls. Only a handful of AZD1222 recipients, roughly six in all, had baseline seropositivity. Unmutated variant regions reportedly attract nearly half of all spike-specific TCRs.

The V gene lost 4 bases and the J gene lost 0 bases, with 11 bases spanning the gap. Germline CDR1 SGHNT, CDR2 YYREEE (reference sequence). The CDR3 totals 15 residues. TCRdb keeps only in-frame clones here, not all; method: immunoSEQ multiplex PCR. The data hold under 150,000 clones, with more than 75% observed a single time. This chain links TRBV5-4 with TRBJ2-4, with D unclear. Sample: peripheral blood, taken on day 0 of MenACWY control vaccination. The origin of this receptor is an adult in good health. The CDR3 sequence: CASSNQNLAKNIQYF. DNA of the CDR3: TGTGCCAGCAGCAACCAAAACCTAGCCAAAAACATTCAGTACTTC.